This T cell receptor beta chain was profiled in a study of a mutant IDH1 vaccine in newly diagnosed glioma. Trimming shortened V by 2 bases and J by 0 bases, and 7 bases separated the two germline ends. The CDR3 has 14 residues. Germline V gene sequence: CDR1 MGHDK, CDR2 SYGVNS. Study observations and caveats: Any relationship between pseudoprogression and changes in top peripheral T cell clonotypes seemed absent.

Worth noting for this clone: Its antigen is still unknown.

Time point described: week 5, during vaccination. One vaccine dose held 300 ug of mutant IDH1 20-mer peptide and came with topical imiquimod. Patients carried new grade 3 or 4 IDH1-mutant astrocytomas lacking nuclear ATRX. Repertoires were generated with immunoSEQ multiplex PCR, while TCRdb's copy carries only in-frame clones and drops some. The data contain some 10,000 clones, roughly 91% of them singletons. The chain recombines TRBV25-1 with TRBJ2-5, with no clear D. This TCR derives from a woman in her thirties or forties with glioma. Some clones in this sample may be carry-over from other donors' samples. The sample consisted of PBMCs, taken from a glioma patient whose treatment included an IDH1 peptide vaccine. CDR3 sequence (DNA): TGTGCCAGCAGTGAAGGGCAGTACCAAGAGACCCAGTACTTC. Protein: CASSEGQYQETQYF.